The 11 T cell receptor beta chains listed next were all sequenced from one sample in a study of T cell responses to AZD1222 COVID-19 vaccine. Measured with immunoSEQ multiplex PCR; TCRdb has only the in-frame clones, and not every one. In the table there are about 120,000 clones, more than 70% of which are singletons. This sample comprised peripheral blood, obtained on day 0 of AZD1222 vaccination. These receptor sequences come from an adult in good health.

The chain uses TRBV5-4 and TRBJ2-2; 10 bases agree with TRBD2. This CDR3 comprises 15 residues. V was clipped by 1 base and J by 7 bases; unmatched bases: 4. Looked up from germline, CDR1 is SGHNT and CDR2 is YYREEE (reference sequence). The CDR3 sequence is CASSLSRLAGGELFF. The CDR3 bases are TGTGCCAGCAGCTTGTCCCGACTAGCGGGCGGGGAGCTGTTTTTT.

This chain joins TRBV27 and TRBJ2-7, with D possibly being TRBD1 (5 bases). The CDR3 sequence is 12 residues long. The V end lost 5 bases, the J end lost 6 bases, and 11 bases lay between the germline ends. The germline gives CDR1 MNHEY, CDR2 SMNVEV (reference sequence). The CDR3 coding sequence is TGTGCCAGCAGTCTCCAGGGTGGCGAGCAGTACTTC. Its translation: CASSLQGGEQYF.

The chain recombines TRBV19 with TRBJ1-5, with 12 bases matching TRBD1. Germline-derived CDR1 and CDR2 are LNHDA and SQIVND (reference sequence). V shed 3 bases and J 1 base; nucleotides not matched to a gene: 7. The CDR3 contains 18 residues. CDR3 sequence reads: CASSIQRGQGASNQPQHF. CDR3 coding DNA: TGTGCCAGTAGTATTCAGAGGGGACAGGGGGCCAGCAATCAGCCCCAGCATTTT. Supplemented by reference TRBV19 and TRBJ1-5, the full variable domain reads DGGITQSPKYLFRKEGQNVTLSCEQNLNHDAMYWYRQDPGQGLRLIYYSQIVNDFQKGDIAEGYSVSREKKESFPLTVTSAQKNPTAFYLCASSIQRGQGASNQPQHFGDGTRLSIL.

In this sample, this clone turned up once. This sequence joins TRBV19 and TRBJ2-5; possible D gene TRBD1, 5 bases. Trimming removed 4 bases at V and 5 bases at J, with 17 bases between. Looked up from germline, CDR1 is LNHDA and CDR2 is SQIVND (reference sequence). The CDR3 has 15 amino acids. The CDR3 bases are TGTGCCAGTAGTAGGGGCGCGGTGGGGTTGGAGACCCAGTACTTC. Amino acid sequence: CASSRGAVGLETQYF.

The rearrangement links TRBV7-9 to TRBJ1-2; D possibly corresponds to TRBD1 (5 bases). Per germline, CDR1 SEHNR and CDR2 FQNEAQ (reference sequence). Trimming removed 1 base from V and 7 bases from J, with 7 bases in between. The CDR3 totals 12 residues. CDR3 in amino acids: CASSLGQGGYTF. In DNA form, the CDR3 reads TGTGCCAGCAGCTTAGGCCAGGGTGGCTACACCTTC.

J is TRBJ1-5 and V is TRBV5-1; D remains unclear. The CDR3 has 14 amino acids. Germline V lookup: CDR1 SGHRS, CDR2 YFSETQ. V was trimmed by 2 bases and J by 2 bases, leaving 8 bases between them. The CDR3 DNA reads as TGCGCCAGCAGCTTAGGGTCTGGCAATCAGCCCCAGCATTTT. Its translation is CASSLGSGNQPQHF. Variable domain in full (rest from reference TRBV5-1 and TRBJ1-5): KAGVTQTPRYLIKTRGQQVTLSCSPISGHRSVSWYQQTPGQGLQFLFEYFSETQRNKGNFPGRFSGRQFSNSRSEMNVSTLELGDSALYLCASSLGSGNQPQHFGDGTRLSIL.

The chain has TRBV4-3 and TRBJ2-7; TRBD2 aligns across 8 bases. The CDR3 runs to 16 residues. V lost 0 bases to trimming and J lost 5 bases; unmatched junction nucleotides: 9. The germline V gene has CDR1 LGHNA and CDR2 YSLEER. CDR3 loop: CASSQDLQGTRNEQYF. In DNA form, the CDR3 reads TGCGCCAGCAGCCAAGATCTCCAGGGGACTAGAAACGAGCAGTACTTC.

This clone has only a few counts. CDR3 DNA: TGTGCCAGTAAACCCCTAGCGGCAGTCGATGAGCAGTTCTTC. The encoded protein is CASKPLAAVDEQFF. This chain joins TRBV19 and TRBJ2-1; 7 bases match TRBD2. V lost 7 bases, J lost 8 bases, and 11 bases stayed unmatched. The CDR3 runs to 14 residues. The germline V gene encodes CDR1 LNHDA and CDR2 SQIVND (reference sequence).

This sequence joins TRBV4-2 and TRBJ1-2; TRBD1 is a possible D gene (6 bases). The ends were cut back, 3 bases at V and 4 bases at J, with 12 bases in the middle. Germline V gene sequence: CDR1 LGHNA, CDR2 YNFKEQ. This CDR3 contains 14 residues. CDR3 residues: CASSQMTGIYGYTF. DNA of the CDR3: TGTGCCAGCAGCCAGATGACAGGAATCTATGGCTACACCTTC.

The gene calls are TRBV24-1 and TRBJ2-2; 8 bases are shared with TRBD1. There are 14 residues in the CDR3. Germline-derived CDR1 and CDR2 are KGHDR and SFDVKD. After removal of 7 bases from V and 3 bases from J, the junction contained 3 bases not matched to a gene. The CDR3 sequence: CATRMTGDTGELFF. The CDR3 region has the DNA TGTGCCACCAGGATGACAGGGGACACCGGGGAGCTGTTTTTT.

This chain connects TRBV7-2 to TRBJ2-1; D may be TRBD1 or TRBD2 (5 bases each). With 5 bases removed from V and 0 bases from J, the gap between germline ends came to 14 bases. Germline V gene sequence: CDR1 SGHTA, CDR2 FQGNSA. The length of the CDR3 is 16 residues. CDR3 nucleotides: TGTGCCAGCAGCCGGCCGCCGGGACCCTCCTACAATGAGCAGTTCTTC. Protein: CASSRPPGPSYNEQFF.